This T cell receptor (beta chain) was sequenced in a study of cytomegalovirus exposure and HLA in healthy donors. Points from the study as a whole: According to a later analysis, TCR clusters from the first cohort tended to co-occur in the roughly 130 validation repertoires.

The table lists this clone with a few counts. Its specificity is unknown. The CDR3 is made up of 14 amino acids. The V and J ends lost 6 bases and 6 bases, in that order; junction bases with no gene match: 7. CDR1 LGHNA and CDR2 YSLEER come from the germline V gene. Some clones are missing from TCRdb's copy, which holds only in-frame ones; the method was immunoSEQ multiplex PCR. The sample consists of 75,000 to 90,000 clones, 85% to 95% of them appearing once. V gene TRBV4-3 combines with J gene TRBJ2-7, with 11 bases fitting TRBD1. The material sequenced was PBMCs. The TCR originated in a woman in her late teens or twenties in good health and CMV-seronegative. The CDR3 DNA reads as TGCGCCAGCAGTCTATGGACAGGGGGCGGCGAGCAGTACTTC. Translation: CASSLWTGGGEQYF.